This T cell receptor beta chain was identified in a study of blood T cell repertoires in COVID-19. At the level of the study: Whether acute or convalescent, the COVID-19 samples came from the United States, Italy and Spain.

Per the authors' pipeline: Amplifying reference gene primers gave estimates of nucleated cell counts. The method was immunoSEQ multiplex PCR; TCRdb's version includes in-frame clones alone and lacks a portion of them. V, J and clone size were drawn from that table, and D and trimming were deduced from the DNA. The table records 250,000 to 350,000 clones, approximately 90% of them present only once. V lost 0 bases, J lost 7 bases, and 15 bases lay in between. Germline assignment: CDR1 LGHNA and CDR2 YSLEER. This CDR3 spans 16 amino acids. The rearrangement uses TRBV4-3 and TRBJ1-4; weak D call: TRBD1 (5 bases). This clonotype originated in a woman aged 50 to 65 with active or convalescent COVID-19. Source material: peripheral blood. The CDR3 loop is CASSQDPRGSGEKLFF. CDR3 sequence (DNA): TGCGCCAGCAGCCAAGATCCGCGGGGGTCTGGTGAAAAACTGTTTTTT.